The rows below give T cell receptor beta chains drawn from one sample of a study of blood T cell repertoires in COVID-19. Generated by immunoSEQ multiplex PCR, the TCRdb table keeps only in-frame clones and is missing some. The sample lists around 370,000 clones, 87% occurring once. Material for sequencing was peripheral blood. These receptors originate from a woman aged 50 to 65 with COVID-19, enrolled during active disease. The CDR3 runs from the conserved cysteine through the conserved F or W.

j_gene,v_gene,CDR3aa
TRBJ1-1,TRBV9,CASSVAGWGGTEAFF
TRBJ1-1,TRBV7-9,CASSPSGQGRTEAFF
TRBJ2-7,TRBV27,CASSETSGRVNEQYF
TRBJ2-6,TRBV19,CASSIEKGRRNVLTF
TRBJ1-5,TRBV6-2/TRBV6-3,CASSYSGRWNQPQHF
TRBJ1-4,TRBV5-4,CASSLLGQGTEKLFF
TRBJ2-1,TRBV24-1,CATSDFRGLAGGRRNNEQFF
TRBJ2-7,TRBV28,CASSPIRQGVSYEQYF
TRBJ2-7,TRBV7-9,CASSQTSGSSYEQYF
TRBJ2-2,TRBV20-1,CSASEGQGAFRELFF
TRBJ1-1,TRBV29-1,CSVEANTEAFF
TRBJ2-5,TRBV7-2,CASSLGRRFETQYF
TRBJ2-7,TRBV11-3,CASSVAGTSLYEQYF
TRBJ1-5,TRBV24-1,CATSAVGEGGGNQPQHF
TRBJ2-5,TRBV6-5,CASSYLAGRETQYF
TRBJ2-7,TRBV25-1,CASSDQDIYEQYF
TRBJ2-5,TRBV19,CASSDQPGRVGQETQYF
TRBJ2-4,TRBV28,CASSPGGKNIQYF
TRBJ1-5,TRBV30,CAWSVRGMSNQPQHF
TRBJ1-2,TRBV5-6,CASSLKRDAYGYTF
TRBJ2-1,TRBV7-2,CASSLVGTRQFF
TRBJ2-3,TRBV12-3/TRBV12-4,CASIQSTDTQYF
TRBJ1-6,TRBV7-3,CASSSTGGISPLHF
TRBJ1-6,TRBV30,CAWSADNSPLHF
TRBJ2-7,TRBV30,CAWSSGGGYEQYF
TRBJ1-1,TRBV7-9,CASSLAGTGNTEAFF
TRBJ1-1,TRBV30,CAWKWFAENTEAFF
TRBJ1-2,TRBV11-1,CASSLAGGNYGYTF
TRBJ1-4,TRBV6-5,CAIRGTGTTNEKLFF
TRBJ2-3,TRBV19,CASDPGTGGAGTQYF
TRBJ2-6,TRBV24-1,CATSDSPNRAGANVLTF
TRBJ2-7,TRBV7-2,CASSLGGSLGEQYF
TRBJ2-2,TRBV5-5,CASSLFPGSGEASGELFF
TRBJ2-1,TRBV6-2/TRBV6-3,CASSYEAAEYNEKFF
TRBJ2-3,TRBV6-5,CASSYSRRGLDTQYF
TRBJ1-3,TRBV6-5,CAVRHGSGNTIYF
TRBJ1-2,TRBV10-2,CASSESYYHYGYTF
TRBJ2-7,TRBV12-3/TRBV12-4,CASSSGQGQYF
TRBJ2-1,TRBV11-3,CASSSRATGSYNEQFF
TRBJ1-1,TRBV18,CASSPTVNTEAFF
TRBJ2-1,TRBV30,CAWSVAGNEQFF
TRBJ1-3,TRBV3-1/TRBV3-2,CASSQDGGSRHGNTIYF
TRBJ2-2,TRBV7-6,CASSTPGLAGGELFF
TRBJ2-7,TRBV11-2,CASSLAAGAGVYF
TRBJ1-2,TRBV5-1,CASSPDIGGYTF
TRBJ1-3,TRBV19,CASSKARGTGTKINRSGNTIYF
TRBJ2-3,TRBV5-1,CASSFGTKSTDTQYF
TRBJ1-4,TRBV19,CASSIFLFPRHEKLFF